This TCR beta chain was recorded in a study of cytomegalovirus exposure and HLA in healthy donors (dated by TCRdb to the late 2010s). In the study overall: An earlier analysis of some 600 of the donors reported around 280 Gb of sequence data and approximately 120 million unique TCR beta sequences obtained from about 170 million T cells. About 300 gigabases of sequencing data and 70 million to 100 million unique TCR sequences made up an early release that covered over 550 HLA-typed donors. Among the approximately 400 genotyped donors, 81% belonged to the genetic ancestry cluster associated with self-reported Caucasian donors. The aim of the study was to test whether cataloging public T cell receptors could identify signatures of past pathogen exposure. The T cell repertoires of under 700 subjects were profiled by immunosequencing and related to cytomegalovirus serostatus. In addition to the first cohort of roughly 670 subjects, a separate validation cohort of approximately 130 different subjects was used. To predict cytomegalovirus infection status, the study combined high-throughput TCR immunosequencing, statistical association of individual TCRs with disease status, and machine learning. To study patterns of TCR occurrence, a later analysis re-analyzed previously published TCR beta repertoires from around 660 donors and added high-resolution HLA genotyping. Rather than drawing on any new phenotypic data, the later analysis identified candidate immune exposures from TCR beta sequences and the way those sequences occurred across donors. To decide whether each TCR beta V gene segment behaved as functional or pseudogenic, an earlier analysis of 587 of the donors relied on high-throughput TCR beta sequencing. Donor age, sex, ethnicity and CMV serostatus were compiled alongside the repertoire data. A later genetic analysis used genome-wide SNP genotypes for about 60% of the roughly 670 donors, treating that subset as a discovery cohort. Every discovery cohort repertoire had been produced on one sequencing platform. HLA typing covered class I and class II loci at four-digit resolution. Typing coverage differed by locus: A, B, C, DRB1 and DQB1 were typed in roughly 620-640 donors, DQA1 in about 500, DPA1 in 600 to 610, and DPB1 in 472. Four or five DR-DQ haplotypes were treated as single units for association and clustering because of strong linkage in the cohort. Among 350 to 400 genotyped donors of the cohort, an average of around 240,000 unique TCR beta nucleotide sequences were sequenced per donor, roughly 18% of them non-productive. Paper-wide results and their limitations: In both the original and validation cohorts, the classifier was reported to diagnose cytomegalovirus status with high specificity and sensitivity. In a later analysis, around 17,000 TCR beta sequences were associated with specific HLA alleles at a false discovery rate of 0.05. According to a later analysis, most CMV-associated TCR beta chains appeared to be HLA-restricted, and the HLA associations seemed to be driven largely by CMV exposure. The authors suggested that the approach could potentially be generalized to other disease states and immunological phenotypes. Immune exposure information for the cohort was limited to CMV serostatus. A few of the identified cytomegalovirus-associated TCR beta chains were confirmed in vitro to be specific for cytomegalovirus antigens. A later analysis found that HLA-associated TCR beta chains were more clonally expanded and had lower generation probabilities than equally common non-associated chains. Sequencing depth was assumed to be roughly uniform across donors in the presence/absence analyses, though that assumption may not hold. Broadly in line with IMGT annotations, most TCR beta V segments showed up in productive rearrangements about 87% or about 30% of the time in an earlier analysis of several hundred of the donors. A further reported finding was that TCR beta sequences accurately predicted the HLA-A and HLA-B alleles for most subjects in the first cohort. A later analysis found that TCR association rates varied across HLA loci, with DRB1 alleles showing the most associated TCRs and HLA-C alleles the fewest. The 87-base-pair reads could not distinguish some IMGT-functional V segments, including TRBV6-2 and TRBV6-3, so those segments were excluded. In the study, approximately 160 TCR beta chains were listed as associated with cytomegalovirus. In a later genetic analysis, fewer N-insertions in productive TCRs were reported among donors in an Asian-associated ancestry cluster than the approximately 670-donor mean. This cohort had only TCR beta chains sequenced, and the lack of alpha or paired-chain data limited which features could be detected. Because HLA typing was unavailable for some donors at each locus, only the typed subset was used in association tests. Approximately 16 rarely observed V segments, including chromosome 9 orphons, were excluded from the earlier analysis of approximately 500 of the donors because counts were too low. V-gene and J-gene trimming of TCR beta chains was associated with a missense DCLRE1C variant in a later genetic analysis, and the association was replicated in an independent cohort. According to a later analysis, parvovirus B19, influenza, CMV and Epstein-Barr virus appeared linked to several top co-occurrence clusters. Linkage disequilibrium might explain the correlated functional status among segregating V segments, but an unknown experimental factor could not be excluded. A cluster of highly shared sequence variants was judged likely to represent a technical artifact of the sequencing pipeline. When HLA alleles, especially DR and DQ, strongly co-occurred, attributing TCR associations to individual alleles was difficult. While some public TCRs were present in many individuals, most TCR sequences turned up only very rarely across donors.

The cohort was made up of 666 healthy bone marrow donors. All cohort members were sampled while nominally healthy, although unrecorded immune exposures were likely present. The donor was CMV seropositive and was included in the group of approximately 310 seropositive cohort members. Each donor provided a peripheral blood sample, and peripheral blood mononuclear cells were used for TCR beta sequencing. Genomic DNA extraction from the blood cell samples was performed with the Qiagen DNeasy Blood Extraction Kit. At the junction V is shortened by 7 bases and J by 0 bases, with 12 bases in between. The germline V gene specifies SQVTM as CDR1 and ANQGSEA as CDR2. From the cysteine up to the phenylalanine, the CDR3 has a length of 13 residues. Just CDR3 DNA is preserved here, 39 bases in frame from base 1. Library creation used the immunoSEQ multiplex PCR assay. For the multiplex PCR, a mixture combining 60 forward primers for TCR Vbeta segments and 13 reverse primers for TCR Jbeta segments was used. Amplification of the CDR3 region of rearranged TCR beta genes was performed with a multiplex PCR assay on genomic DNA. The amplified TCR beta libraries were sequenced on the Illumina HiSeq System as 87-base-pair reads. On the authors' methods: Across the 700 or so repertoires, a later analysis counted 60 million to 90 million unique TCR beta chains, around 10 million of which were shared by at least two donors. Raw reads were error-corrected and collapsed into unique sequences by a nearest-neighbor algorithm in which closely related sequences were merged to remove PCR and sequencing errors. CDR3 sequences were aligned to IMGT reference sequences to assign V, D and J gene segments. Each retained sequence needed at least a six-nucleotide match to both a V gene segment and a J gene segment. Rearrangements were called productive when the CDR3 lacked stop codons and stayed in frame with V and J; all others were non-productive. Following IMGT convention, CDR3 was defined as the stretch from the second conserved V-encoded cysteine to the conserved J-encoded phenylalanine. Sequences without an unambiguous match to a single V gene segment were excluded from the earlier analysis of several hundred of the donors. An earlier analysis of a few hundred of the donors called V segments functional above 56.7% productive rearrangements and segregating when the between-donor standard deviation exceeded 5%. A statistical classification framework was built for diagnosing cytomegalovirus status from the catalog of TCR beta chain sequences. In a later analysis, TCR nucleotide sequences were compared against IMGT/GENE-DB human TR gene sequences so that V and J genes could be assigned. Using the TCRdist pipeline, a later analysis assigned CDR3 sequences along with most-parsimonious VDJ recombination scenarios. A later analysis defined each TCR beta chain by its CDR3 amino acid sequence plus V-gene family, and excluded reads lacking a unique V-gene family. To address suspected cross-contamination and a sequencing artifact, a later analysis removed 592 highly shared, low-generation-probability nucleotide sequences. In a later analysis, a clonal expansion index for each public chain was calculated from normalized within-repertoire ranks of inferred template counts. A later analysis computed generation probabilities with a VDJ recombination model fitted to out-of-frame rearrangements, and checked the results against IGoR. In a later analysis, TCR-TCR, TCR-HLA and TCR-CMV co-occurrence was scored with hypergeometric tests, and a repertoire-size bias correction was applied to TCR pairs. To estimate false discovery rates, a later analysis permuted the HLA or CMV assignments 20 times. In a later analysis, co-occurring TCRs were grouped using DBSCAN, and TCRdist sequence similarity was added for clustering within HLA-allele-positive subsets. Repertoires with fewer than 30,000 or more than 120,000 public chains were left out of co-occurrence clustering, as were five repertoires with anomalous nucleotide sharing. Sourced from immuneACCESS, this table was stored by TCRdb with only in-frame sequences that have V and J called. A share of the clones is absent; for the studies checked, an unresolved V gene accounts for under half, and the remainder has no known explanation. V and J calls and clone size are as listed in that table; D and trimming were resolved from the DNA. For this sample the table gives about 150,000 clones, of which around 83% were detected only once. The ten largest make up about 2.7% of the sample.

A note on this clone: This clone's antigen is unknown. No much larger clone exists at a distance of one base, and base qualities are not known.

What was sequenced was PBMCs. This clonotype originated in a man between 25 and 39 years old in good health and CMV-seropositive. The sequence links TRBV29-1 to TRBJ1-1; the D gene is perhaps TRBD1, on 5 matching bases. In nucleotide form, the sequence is TGCAGCGATGGACACCCCATGAACACTGAAGCTTTCTTT. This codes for CSDGHPMNTEAFF.